A single sample gave rise to the 30 T cell receptor beta chains below, sequenced in a study of blood T cell repertoires in COVID-19. Measured with immunoSEQ multiplex PCR; TCRdb has only the in-frame clones, and not every one. Of a few hundred thousand clones listed, around 87% were seen once; the top ten hold about 1%. Material: PBMCs or T cells enriched from blood (not recorded which). These receptors were collected from a man in his late teens or twenties who had recovered from COVID-19.

This sequence joins TRBV10-3 and TRBJ2-1; 7 bases are a match to TRBD2. V shed 0 bases, J shed 7 bases, and the junction held 6 bases outside the gene matches. The CDR3 is 15 residues long. Germline V gives CDR1 ENHRY, CDR2 SYGVKD. This CDR3 is CAISESTSRGNEQFF. The CDR3 DNA reads as TGTGCCATCAGTGAGTCGACTAGCCGAGGAAATGAGCAGTTCTTC.

The chain has TRBV5-5 and TRBJ1-4; no reliable D call. Germline V gene sequence: CDR1 SGHKS, CDR2 YYEKEE (reference sequence). This CDR3 spans 14 amino acids. V lost 5 bases, J lost 0 bases, and 8 bases lay in between. The CDR3, as DNA: TGTGCCAGCAGTTACACCTCAACTAATGAAAAACTGTTTTTT. This codes for CASSYTSTNEKLFF.

V and J are TRBV2 and TRBJ2-7; 8 positions match TRBD2. The CDR3 is 14 amino acids. J lost 0 bases, V lost 8 bases, and 6 bases had no gene match. Germline V gives CDR1 SNHLY, CDR2 FYNNEI. The CDR3 is CASARTSLSYEQYF. Here the CDR3 DNA reads TGTGCCAGCGCCCGGACTAGCCTCTCCTACGAGCAGTACTTC.

Written as DNA, the CDR3 is TGCGCCAGCACGCCGGGACTAGCGATGAGCGGTCGGGAGACCCAGTACTTC. Its translation: CASTPGLAMSGRETQYF. The chain uses TRBV5-1 and TRBJ2-5, with 10 bases lining up with TRBD2. The CDR3 has 17 residues. Germline assignment: CDR1 SGHRS and CDR2 YFSETQ. V trimming: 6 bases; J trimming: 5 bases; junction bases outside the gene matches: 16.

The chain uses TRBV18 and TRBJ2-1, with D perhaps matching TRBD2 (5 bases). This CDR3 comprises 14 residues. Trimming left V 5 bases short and J 10 bases short, with 18 bases between. Germline V gives CDR1 KGHSH, CDR2 LQKENI. CDR3: CASSFRGVSSEQFF. Written as DNA, the CDR3 is TGTGCCAGCTCATTTCGAGGCGTATCTAGCGAGCAGTTCTTC.

This clone was picked up a small number of times. The chain has TRBV27 and TRBJ1-5; 8 bases are a match to TRBD1. CDR1 MNHEY and CDR2 SMNVEV come from the germline V gene (reference sequence). The CDR3 sequence is 14 residues long. Losses at the gene ends were 4 bases for V and 3 bases for J; bases not matched to a gene: 2. The CDR3 protein is CASSWTGPNQPQHF. The CDR3 DNA reads TGTGCCAGCAGTTGGACAGGGCCCAATCAGCCCCAGCATTTT.

J is TRBJ1-6 and V is TRBV7-6, with 12 positions matching TRBD1. The V gene's germline CDR1 is SGHVS and CDR2 FNYEAQ. V was pared by 5 bases and J by 6 bases, with 14 bases of the junction left unmatched. This CDR3 comprises 19 residues. For the CDR3, the DNA is TGTGCCAGCAGCCTCCGTGCCCACCGGGACAGGGGGCTTAATTCACCCCTCCACTTT. Translation: CASSLRAHRDRGLNSPLHF. Full variable domain (remainder filled in from reference TRBV7-6 and TRBJ1-6): GAGVSQSPRYKVTKRGQDVALRCDPISGHVSLYWYRQALGQGPEFLTYFNYEAQQDKSGLPNDRFSAERPEGSISTLTIQRTEQRDSAMYRCASSLRAHRDRGLNSPLHFGNGTRLTVT.

The gene calls are TRBV4-3 and TRBJ2-1; TRBD2 matches 12 bases. Germline-derived CDR1 and CDR2 are LGHNA and YSLEER. The CDR3 has 15 amino acids. V gave up 4 bases and J gave up 6 bases; unmatched junction bases: 4. For the CDR3, the DNA is TGCGCCAGCAGCCTTGGACTAGCGGGATTCAATGAGCAGTTCTTC. It specifies CASSLGLAGFNEQFF.

V gene TRBV28 combines with J gene TRBJ1-2; 8 bases fit TRBD1. With 3 bases clipped from V and 6 bases from J, the junction kept 9 bases outside the gene matches. The CDR3 has 15 amino acids. CDR1 MDHEN and CDR2 SYDVKM come from the germline V gene. CDR3 residues: CASSFYTGQDDGYTF. CDR3 bases: TGTGCCAGCAGTTTCTACACGGGACAGGACGATGGCTACACCTTC.

The chain is built from TRBV9 and TRBJ2-2; D remains unclear. Germline loops: CDR1 SGDLS, CDR2 YYNGEE. The V end lost 2 bases, the J end lost 8 bases, and 7 bases lay between the germline ends. The CDR3 has 12 residues. The CDR3 reads CASSVKAGELFF. As DNA, the CDR3 is TGTGCCAGCAGCGTTAAAGCGGGGGAGCTGTTTTTT. Looking up the rest from reference TRBV9 and TRBJ2-2 gives the full variable domain: DSGVTQTPKHLITATGQRVTLRCSPRSGDLSVYWYQQSLDQGLQFLIQYYNGEERAKGNILERFSAQQFPDLHSELNLSSLELGDSALYFCASSVKAGELFFGEGSRLTVL.

This chain joins TRBV21-1 and TRBJ1-2. TRBV21-1 is an annotated pseudogene. CDR3 length equals 15 residues. The CDR3 sequence is CASSWKGGTSYGYTF. The CDR3 DNA is TGTGCCAGCAGTTGGAAAGGCGGCACAAGCTATGGCTACACCTTC.

This chain links TRBV9 with TRBJ1-1; unclear D gene. This CDR3 has 13 amino acids. In germline, CDR1 is SGDLS, CDR2 YYNGEE. Trimming took off 0 bases at V and 1 base at J, with 4 bases between the two ends. This CDR3 is CASSVGANTEAFF. CDR3 nucleotides: TGTGCCAGCAGCGTAGGAGCGAACACTGAAGCTTTCTTT.

The genes are TRBV7-2 and TRBJ1-1; D not resolved. This CDR3 comprises 16 residues. V was clipped by 4 bases and J by 0 bases, with 15 bases between them. Germline V CDR1 and CDR2: SGHTA, FQGNSA. The CDR3: CASSSNSPSVNTEAFF. The CDR3 DNA follows: TGTGCCAGCAGCTCAAATAGCCCCTCGGTGAACACTGAAGCTTTCTTT.

The chain joins TRBV11-2 to TRBJ2-7, with TRBD2 matching 8 bases. The CDR3 is 16 amino acids. Looked up from germline, CDR1 is SGHAT and CDR2 is FQNNGV. V shed 2 bases, J shed 3 bases, and the junction held 9 bases outside the gene matches. For the CDR3, the DNA is TGTGCCAGCAGCTTACAAGCAGCGGGAGCCCTCTACGAGCAGTACTTC. Translation: CASSLQAAGALYEQYF.

The rearrangement joins TRBV5-1 to TRBJ2-7; 9 bases are a match to TRBD1. The V segment lost 0 bases and the J segment 4 bases; nucleotides outside the gene matches: 8. The CDR3 extends over 16 amino acids. Germline V CDR1 and CDR2: SGHRS, YFSETQ. CDR3 loop: CASSLVGTGSGYEQYF. In DNA, the CDR3 is TGCGCCAGCAGCTTGGTCGGGACAGGGAGCGGTTACGAGCAGTACTTC.

The DNA for the CDR3 is TGTGCCAGCTCACCTGAAACATCGAACACTGAAGCTTTCTTT. Its protein product is CASSPETSNTEAFF. The chain carries TRBV18 and TRBJ1-1; no clear D. V was cut by 3 bases and J by 1 base, with 9 bases left in between. The germline V gene encodes CDR1 KGHSH and CDR2 LQKENI. This CDR3 is 14 amino acids long.

The chain recombines TRBV19 with TRBJ2-1, with 9 bases fitting TRBD2. CDR1 and CDR2 from the germline V gene are LNHDA and SQIVND (reference sequence). V lost 3 bases, J lost 4 bases, and 4 bases stayed unmatched. The CDR3 length is 15 residues. The DNA for the CDR3 is TGTGCCAGTAGTATTCGGACTAGCGTATACAATGAGCAGTTCTTC. Translation: CASSIRTSVYNEQFF.

V and J are TRBV25-1 and TRBJ2-1; D is perhaps TRBD2 (7 bases). V gave up 5 bases and J gave up 5 bases, with 19 bases separating them. The CDR3 runs 16 residues. The germline V gene encodes CDR1 MGHDK and CDR2 SYGVNS. The CDR3 loop reads CASSNLGGARNNEQFF. The DNA for the CDR3 is TGTGCCAGCAGTAACCTGGGGGGGGCGAGAAACAATGAGCAGTTCTTC.

This clone was counted a single time. A much larger clone lies a single base off, so this may be a read error. The J gene is TRBJ1-1, the V gene TRBV11-2; tentative D call: TRBD1 (5 bases). Germline-derived CDR1 and CDR2 are SGHAT and FQNNGV. This CDR3 is built from 13 residues. The V end lost 2 bases, the J end lost 2 bases, and 6 bases lay between the germline ends. The DNA of the CDR3 is TGTGCCAGCAGCTTACAGGGAAACACTGAAGCTTTCTTT. This sequence encodes CASSLQGNTEAFF.

This chain uses TRBV28 with TRBJ2-2; TRBD2 aligns across 11 bases. The CDR3 loop spans 15 amino acids. V shed 5 bases and J 5 bases; nucleotides not matched to a gene: 4. Germline V gene data show CDR1 as MDHEN and CDR2 as SYDVKM. The CDR3 here is CASSQRLAGTGELFF. The CDR3 DNA reads as TGTGCCAGCAGTCAGAGACTAGCGGGAACCGGGGAGCTGTTTTTT.

V is TRBV24-1 and J is TRBJ2-2, with a possible D match to TRBD1 (6 bases). V lost 2 bases and J lost 5, with 11 bases in between. CDR1 is KGHDR, CDR2 SFDVKD, per germline. This CDR3 is built from 15 residues. The CDR3 loop reads CATSDWTEGTGELFF. The CDR3 DNA follows: TGTGCCACCAGTGATTGGACAGAGGGGACCGGGGAGCTGTTTTTT.

The chain uses TRBV19 and TRBJ2-6, with 10 nucleotides matching TRBD1. V lost 6 bases to trimming and J lost 4 bases; unmatched junction nucleotides: 3. The CDR3 extends over 15 amino acids. Germline-derived CDR1 and CDR2 are LNHDA and SQIVND (reference sequence). CDR3 region: CASRDRGTGANVLTF. CDR3 bases: TGTGCCAGTAGGGACAGGGGGACAGGGGCCAACGTCCTGACTTTC.

The chain couples TRBV7-2 to TRBJ1-5; no definite D call. Germline loops: CDR1 SGHTA, CDR2 FQGNSA. This CDR3 contains 14 residues. Between the trimmed V and J ends, which lost 5 bases and 8 bases, there was a span of 16 bases. The DNA for the CDR3 is TGTGCCAGCAGCCCTGACATCGGGAGGGAGCCCCAGCATTTT. As protein: CASSPDIGREPQHF.

The genes are TRBV19 and TRBJ2-1; TRBD1 matches 7 bases. V lost 8 bases and J lost 0; bases outside the gene matches: 4. The CDR3 runs to 14 residues. CDR1 is LNHDA and CDR2 is SQIVND in the germline V gene (reference sequence). The CDR3 sequence is CASVQGSSYNEQFF. The CDR3 bases are TGTGCCAGTGTACAGGGGAGCTCCTACAATGAGCAGTTCTTC. Full variable domain (rest looked up from reference TRBV19 and TRBJ2-1): DGGITQSPKYLFRKEGQNVTLSCEQNLNHDAMYWYRQDPGQGLRLIYYSQIVNDFQKGDIAEGYSVSREKKESFPLTVTSAQKNPTAFYLCASVQGSSYNEQFFGPGTRLTVL.

The chain combines TRBV5-6 with TRBJ1-6, with D unclear. The CDR3 runs 12 residues. Per germline, CDR1 SGHDT and CDR2 YYEEEE. V was shortened by 0 bases and J by 10 bases, with 5 bases between the two germline ends. The CDR3 region has the DNA TGTGCCAGCAGCTTGGCCAGGTCACCCCTCCACTTT. This codes for CASSLARSPLHF.

The rearrangement links TRBV30 to TRBJ2-1, with D uncertain. The CDR3 loop spans 11 amino acids. V was shortened by 2 bases and J by 7 bases, with 6 bases between the two germline ends. In germline, CDR1 is GTSNPN, CDR2 SVGIG (reference sequence). For the CDR3, the DNA is TGTGCCTGGAGTTATCTGAATGAGCAGTTCTTC. Protein: CAWSYLNEQFF.

For this clone: This CDR3 is also generated by other DNA sequences in the sample. V is TRBV27 and J is TRBJ2-1, with TRBD1 matching over 8 bases. V lost 5 bases and J lost 4; bases outside the gene matches: 7. This CDR3 region has 15 residues. Germline CDR1 and CDR2: MNHEY and SMNVEV (reference sequence). The DNA of the CDR3 is TGTGCCAGCAGTCTTGACAGGGGACCATACAATGAGCAGTTCTTC. It translates to CASSLDRGPYNEQFF.

The V gene is TRBV7-9, the J gene TRBJ2-2; TRBD1 might be the D (5 bases). From germline, CDR1 is SEHNR and CDR2 FQNEAQ (reference sequence). The CDR3 length is 19 residues. Trimming removed 1 base at V and 6 bases at J, with 24 bases between. The CDR3 coding sequence is TGTGCCAGCAGCTTAGGCTTAGGGGCACGGAGAACGTCCGCCGGGGAGCTGTTTTTT. Its protein is CASSLGLGARRTSAGELFF.

This sequence joins TRBV7-9 and TRBJ1-1; TRBD1 agrees at 8 bases. The CDR3 runs to 14 residues. The junction had 7 bases not matched to a gene; V was cut back by 5 bases and J by 5 bases. Germline values: CDR1 SEHNR, CDR2 FQNEAQ (reference sequence). This CDR3 is CASSLDRAVTEAFF. The CDR3 DNA follows: TGTGCCAGCAGCCTGGACAGGGCTGTGACTGAAGCTTTCTTT.

The chain carries TRBV18 and TRBJ2-7; possible D gene TRBD1, 6 bases. V dropped 6 bases and J dropped 4 bases, with 16 bases sitting between them. Germline V gene data show CDR1 as KGHSH and CDR2 as LQKENI. This CDR3 has 14 residues. As DNA, the CDR3 is TGTGCCAGCTCGCGACCGAGACAGGATTACGAGCAGTACTTC. This gives the protein CASSRPRQDYEQYF.